This paragraph reports one TCR beta chain. The CDR3 has 13 residues. Per germline, CDR1 WNHNN and CDR2 SYGVQD (reference sequence). V lost 3 bases to trimming and J lost 5 bases, with 7 bases between them. This specimen belongs to a study of blood T cell repertoires in COVID-19. Study in general: COVID-19 samples collected from the United States, Italy and Spain covered acute and convalescent phases. Nucleic acid was either cDNA or gDNA, and it came from T cells, B-cell-depleted T cells, or PBMCs.

Original processing notes: Amplified reference gene primers provided the basis for estimating nucleated cell counts. Clones were sequenced by immunoSEQ multiplex PCR, and TCRdb holds only the in-frame ones, with some missing. The V and J calls and clone size come from that table; D and trimming were worked out from the DNA. The table lists some 130,000 clones, approximately 70% of them singletons. This rearrangement joins TRBV10-1 to TRBJ2-2; D unresolved. The sequence derives from a woman in her 70s with acute or convalescent COVID-19. The sequenced sample was peripheral blood. This chain's CDR3 is CASSESTTGELFF. The CDR3 DNA sequence: TGCGCCAGCAGTGAATCCACAACCGGGGAGCTGTTTTTT.